A selection of T cell receptor beta chains follows, all from one sample in a study of early T cells in non-severe SARS-CoV-2 infection. In TCRdb, the 5' RACE reads were re-called with MiXCR into one record per CDR3 protein. This table holds roughly 80,000 distinct CDR3 sequences, 7.5% to 10% found once. The material sequenced was whole blood. These receptors all stem from an adult who was a healthcare worker with PCR-confirmed SARS-CoV-2 infection or an uninfected control (not recorded which). Each CDR3 is given without its conserved first and last residue. The D gene is left open where the match is weak.

J gene: TRBJ2-6
CDR3 length: 13
D gene: -
V gene: TRBV18
CDR3 protein: ASSPGSSGANVLT

J gene: TRBJ1-1
CDR3 length: 13
D gene: -
V gene: TRBV9
CDR3 protein: ASSVEAGVNTEAF

J gene: TRBJ2-3
CDR3 length: 13
D gene: TRBD2
V gene: TRBV2
CDR3 protein: ASSDSGSLTDTQY

J gene: TRBJ2-3
CDR3 length: 14
D gene: TRBD2
V gene: TRBV20-1
CDR3 protein: SATPQGGRSTDTQY

J gene: TRBJ2-5
CDR3 length: 11
D gene: -
V gene: TRBV10-3
CDR3 protein: AITPGIQETQY

J gene: TRBJ2-2
CDR3 length: 13
D gene: TRBD1
V gene: TRBV20-1
CDR3 protein: SARWTGQYTGELF

J gene: TRBJ1-2
CDR3 length: 14
D gene: TRBD1
V gene: TRBV4-1
CDR3 protein: ASSQDLRTGGIGYT

J gene: TRBJ2-6
CDR3 length: 11
D gene: -
V gene: TRBV7-9
CDR3 protein: ASSSSGANVLT

J gene: TRBJ2-6
CDR3 length: 14
D gene: -
V gene: TRBV19
CDR3 protein: ASSIDPFTGANVLT

J gene: TRBJ1-1
CDR3 length: 13
D gene: -
V gene: TRBV9
CDR3 protein: ASSVNWGPSPEAF

J gene: TRBJ1-6
CDR3 length: 14
D gene: TRBD1
V gene: TRBV5-1
CDR3 protein: ASRSGTGEFNSPLH

J gene: TRBJ1-1
CDR3 length: 12
D gene: -
V gene: TRBV7-9
CDR3 protein: ASSLRDTGAEAF

J gene: TRBJ2-1
CDR3 length: 16
D gene: -
V gene: TRBV28
CDR3 protein: ASRGMDGGRFSYNEQF

J gene: TRBJ2-1
CDR3 length: 8
D gene: -
V gene: TRBV5-6
CDR3 protein: ASSYGEQF

J gene: TRBJ2-6
CDR3 length: 16
D gene: -
V gene: TRBV12-3/TRBV12-4
CDR3 protein: ASSSRGPRGSGANVLT

J gene: TRBJ2-1
CDR3 length: 12
D gene: -
V gene: TRBV14
CDR3 protein: ASSQGTVAGEQF

J gene: TRBJ2-5
CDR3 length: 15
D gene: -
V gene: TRBV11-2
CDR3 protein: ASSLGRSFPRRETQY

J gene: TRBJ2-1
CDR3 length: 10
D gene: -
V gene: TRBV19
CDR3 protein: ASSPTINEQF

J gene: TRBJ1-5
CDR3 length: 13
D gene: TRBD1
V gene: TRBV12-3/TRBV12-4
CDR3 protein: ASSQGQGVNQPQH

J gene: TRBJ1-1
CDR3 length: 12
D gene: TRBD1
V gene: TRBV18
CDR3 protein: ASSRGQMNTEAF

J gene: TRBJ2-5
CDR3 length: 12
D gene: -
V gene: TRBV7-2
CDR3 protein: ASSLGAYQETQY

J gene: TRBJ1-2
CDR3 length: 13
D gene: TRBD1
V gene: TRBV30
CDR3 protein: AWSPTRGYGYGYT

J gene: TRBJ2-7
CDR3 length: 12
D gene: -
V gene: TRBV7-2
CDR3 protein: ASSLGGAATEQY

J gene: TRBJ2-1
CDR3 length: 13
D gene: -
V gene: TRBV7-9
CDR3 protein: ASSSRKVALNEQF

J gene: TRBJ2-1
CDR3 length: 14
D gene: TRBD2
V gene: TRBV3-1
CDR3 protein: ASSRPRSGGYNEQF

J gene: TRBJ2-7
CDR3 length: 14
D gene: TRBD2
V gene: TRBV4-1
CDR3 protein: ASSQVPSGRAGEQY

J gene: TRBJ2-1
CDR3 length: 12
D gene: TRBD1
V gene: TRBV2
CDR3 protein: ASTGTGDYNEQF

J gene: TRBJ2-5
CDR3 length: 10
D gene: -
V gene: TRBV6-2/TRBV6-3
CDR3 protein: ASSYVQETQY

J gene: TRBJ1-5
CDR3 length: 12
D gene: -
V gene: TRBV25-1
CDR3 protein: ASRAGAANQPQH

J gene: TRBJ1-6
CDR3 length: 15
D gene: -
V gene: TRBV25-1
CDR3 protein: AGSDGGPSSYNSPLH

J gene: TRBJ2-1
CDR3 length: 13
D gene: -
V gene: TRBV28
CDR3 protein: ASSDTRDLYNEQF

J gene: TRBJ2-1
CDR3 length: 14
D gene: -
V gene: TRBV28
CDR3 protein: AGSLRTGSSYNEQF

J gene: TRBJ2-7
CDR3 length: 12
D gene: -
V gene: TRBV29-1
CDR3 protein: SPARDPRVHEQY

J gene: TRBJ1-6
CDR3 length: 11
D gene: -
V gene: TRBV12-3/TRBV12-4
CDR3 protein: ASSLTNNSPLH

J gene: TRBJ2-3
CDR3 length: 16
D gene: -
V gene: TRBV7-7
CDR3 protein: ASSLAGRLRASTDTQY

J gene: TRBJ2-2
CDR3 length: 11
D gene: -
V gene: TRBV12-3/TRBV12-4
CDR3 protein: ASSLTGSRELF

J gene: TRBJ2-3
CDR3 length: 12
D gene: TRBD2
V gene: TRBV7-6
CDR3 protein: ASSPTSGGDTQY

J gene: TRBJ1-1
CDR3 length: 10
D gene: -
V gene: TRBV20-1
CDR3 protein: SVRHSNTEAF

J gene: TRBJ1-5
CDR3 length: 12
D gene: TRBD1
V gene: TRBV10-2
CDR3 protein: ASRTTGNNQPQH

J gene: TRBJ2-1
CDR3 length: 13
D gene: -
V gene: TRBV9
CDR3 protein: ASSPARGGLDEQF